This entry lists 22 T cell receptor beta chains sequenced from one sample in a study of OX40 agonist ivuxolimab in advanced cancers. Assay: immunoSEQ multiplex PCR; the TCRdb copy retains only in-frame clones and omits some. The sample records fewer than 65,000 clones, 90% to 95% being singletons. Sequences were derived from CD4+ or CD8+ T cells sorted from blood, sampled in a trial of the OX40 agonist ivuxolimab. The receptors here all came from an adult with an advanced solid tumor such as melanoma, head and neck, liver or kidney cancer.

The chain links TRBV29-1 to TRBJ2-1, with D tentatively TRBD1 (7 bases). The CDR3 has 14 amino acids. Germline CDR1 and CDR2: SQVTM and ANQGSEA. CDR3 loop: CTGGTYGSRNEQFF. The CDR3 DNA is TGCACAGGGGGTACCTACGGGAGTAGAAATGAGCAGTTCTTC.

The chain's CDR3 is CASSGQGASTEAFF. The CDR3, as DNA: TGTGCCAGCAGCGGACAGGGGGCCAGCACTGAAGCTTTCTTT. This sequence joins TRBV9 and TRBJ1-1; TRBD1 matches 10 bases. The CDR3 spans 14 residues. In germline, CDR1 is SGDLS, CDR2 YYNGEE. V was clipped by 3 bases and J by 4 bases; unmatched bases: 3.

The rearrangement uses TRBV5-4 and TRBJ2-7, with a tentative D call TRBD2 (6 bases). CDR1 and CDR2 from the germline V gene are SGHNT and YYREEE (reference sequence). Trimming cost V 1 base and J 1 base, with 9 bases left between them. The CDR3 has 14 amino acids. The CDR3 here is CASSLSGLSYEQYF. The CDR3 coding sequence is TGTGCCAGCAGCTTGTCAGGACTATCCTACGAGCAGTACTTC. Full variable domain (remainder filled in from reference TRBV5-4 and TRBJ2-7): ETGVTQSPTHLIKTRGQQVTLRCSSQSGHNTVSWYQQALGQGPQFIFQYYREEENGRGNFPPRFSGLQFPNYSSELNVNALELDDSALYLCASSLSGLSYEQYFGPGTRLTVT.

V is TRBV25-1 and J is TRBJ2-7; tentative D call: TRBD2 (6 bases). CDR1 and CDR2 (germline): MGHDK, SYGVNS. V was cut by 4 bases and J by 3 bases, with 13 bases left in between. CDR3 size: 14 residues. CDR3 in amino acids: CASSVGGVNYEQYF. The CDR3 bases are TGTGCCAGCAGTGTAGGAGGGGTCAACTACGAGCAGTACTTC.

Here the CDR3 reads CASSPAEYQETQYF. CDR3 DNA: TGTGCCAGTAGTCCCGCGGAGTACCAAGAGACCCAGTACTTC. This chain uses TRBV19 with TRBJ2-5, with D hard to call. The CDR3 length is 14 residues. CDR1 and CDR2 (germline): LNHDA, SQIVND (reference sequence). The V end was cut by 5 bases, the J end by 0 bases, with 10 bases between.

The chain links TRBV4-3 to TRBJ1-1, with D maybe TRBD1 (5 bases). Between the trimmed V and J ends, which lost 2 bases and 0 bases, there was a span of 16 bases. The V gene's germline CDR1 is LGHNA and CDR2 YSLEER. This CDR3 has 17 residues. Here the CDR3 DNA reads TGCGCCAGCAGCCAACGTCCCGGGACCGCCGTGAACACTGAAGCTTTCTTT. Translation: CASSQRPGTAVNTEAFF.

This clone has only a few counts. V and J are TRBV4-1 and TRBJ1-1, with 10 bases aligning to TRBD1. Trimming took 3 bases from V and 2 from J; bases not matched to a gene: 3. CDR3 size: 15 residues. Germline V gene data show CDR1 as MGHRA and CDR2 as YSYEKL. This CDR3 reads CASSQRDRGNTEAFF. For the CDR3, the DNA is TGCGCCAGCAGCCAGAGGGACAGGGGAAACACTGAAGCTTTCTTT.

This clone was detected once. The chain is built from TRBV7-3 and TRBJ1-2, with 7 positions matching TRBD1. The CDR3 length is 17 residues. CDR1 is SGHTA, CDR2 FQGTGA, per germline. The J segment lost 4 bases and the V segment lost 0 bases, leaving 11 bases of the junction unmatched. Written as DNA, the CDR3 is TGTGCCAGCAGCTTAACACTAGGGGGACAGAACCCCTATGGCTACACCTTC. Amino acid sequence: CASSLTLGGQNPYGYTF.

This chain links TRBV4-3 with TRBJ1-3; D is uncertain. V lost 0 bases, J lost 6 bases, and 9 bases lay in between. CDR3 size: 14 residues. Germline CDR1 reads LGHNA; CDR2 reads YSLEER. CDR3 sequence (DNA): TGCGCCAGCAGCCAAGACGGCCGAAAAAACACCATATATTTT. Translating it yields CASSQDGRKNTIYF.

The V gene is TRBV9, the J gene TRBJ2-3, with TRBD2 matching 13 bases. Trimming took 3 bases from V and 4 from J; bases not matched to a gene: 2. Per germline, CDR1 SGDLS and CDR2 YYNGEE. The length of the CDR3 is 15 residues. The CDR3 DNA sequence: TGTGCCAGCAGCGGGACTAGCGGGAGCGCAGATACGCAGTATTTT. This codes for CASSGTSGSADTQYF. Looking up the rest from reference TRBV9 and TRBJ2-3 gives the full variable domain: DSGVTQTPKHLITATGQRVTLRCSPRSGDLSVYWYQQSLDQGLQFLIQYYNGEERAKGNILERFSAQQFPDLHSELNLSSLELGDSALYFCASSGTSGSADTQYFGPGTRLTVL.

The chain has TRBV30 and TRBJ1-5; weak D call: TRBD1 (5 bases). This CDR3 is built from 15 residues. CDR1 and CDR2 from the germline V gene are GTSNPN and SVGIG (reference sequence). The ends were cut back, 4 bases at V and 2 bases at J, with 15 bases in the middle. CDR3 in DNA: TGTGCCTGGACTGCGTCAGGGTGGGGCAATCAGCCCCAGCATTTT. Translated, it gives CAWTASGWGNQPQHF.

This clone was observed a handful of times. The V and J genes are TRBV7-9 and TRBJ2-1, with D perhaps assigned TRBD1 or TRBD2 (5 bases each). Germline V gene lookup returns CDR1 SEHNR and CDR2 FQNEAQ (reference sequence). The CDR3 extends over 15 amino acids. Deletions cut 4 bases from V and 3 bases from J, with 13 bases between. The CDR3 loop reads CASSSPGPNYNEQFF. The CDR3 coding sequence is TGTGCCAGCAGCTCCCCGGGACCCAACTACAATGAGCAGTTCTTC.

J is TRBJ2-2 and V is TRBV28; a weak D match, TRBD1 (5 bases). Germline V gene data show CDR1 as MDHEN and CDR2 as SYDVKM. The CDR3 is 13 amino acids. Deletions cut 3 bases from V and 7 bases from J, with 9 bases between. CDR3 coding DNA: TGTGCCAGCAGTTTCATAGGGGACGGGGAGCTGTTTTTT. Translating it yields CASSFIGDGELFF.

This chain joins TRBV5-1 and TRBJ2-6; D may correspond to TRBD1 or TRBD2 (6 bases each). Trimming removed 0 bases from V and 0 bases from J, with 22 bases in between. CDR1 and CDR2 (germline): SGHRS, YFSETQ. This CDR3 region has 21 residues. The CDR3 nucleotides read TGCGCCAGCAGCTTGGCCTTGGATGGCAGGGGACTTTTCTCTGGGGCCAACGTCCTGACTTTC. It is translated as CASSLALDGRGLFSGANVLTF.

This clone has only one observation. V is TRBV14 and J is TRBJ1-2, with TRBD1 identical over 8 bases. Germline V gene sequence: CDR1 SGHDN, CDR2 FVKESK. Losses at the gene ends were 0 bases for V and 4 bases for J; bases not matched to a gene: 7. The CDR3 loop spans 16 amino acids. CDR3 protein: CASSQDPRGRLYGYTF. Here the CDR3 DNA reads TGTGCCAGCAGCCAAGATCCCAGGGGGCGCCTCTATGGCTACACCTTC.

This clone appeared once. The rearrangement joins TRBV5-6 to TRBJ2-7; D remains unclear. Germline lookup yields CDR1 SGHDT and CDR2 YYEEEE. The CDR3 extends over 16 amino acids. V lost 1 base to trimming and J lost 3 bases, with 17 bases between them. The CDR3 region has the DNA TGTGCCAGCAGCTTGAGCTACCGAGGAGTGGACTACGAGCAGTACTTC. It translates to CASSLSYRGVDYEQYF. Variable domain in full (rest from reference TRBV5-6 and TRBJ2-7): DAGVTQSPTHLIKTRGQQVTLRCSPKSGHDTVSWYQQALGQGPQFIFQYYEEEERQRGNFPDRFSGHQFPNYSSELNVNALLLGDSALYLCASSLSYRGVDYEQYFGPGTRLTVT.

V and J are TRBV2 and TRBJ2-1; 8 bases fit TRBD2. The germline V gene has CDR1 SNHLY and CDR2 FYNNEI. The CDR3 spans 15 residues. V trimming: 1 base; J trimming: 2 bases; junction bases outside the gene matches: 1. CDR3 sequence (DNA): TGTGCCAGCAGTGAAGAACTAGCGGCCTACAATGAGCAGTTCTTC. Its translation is CASSEELAAYNEQFF.

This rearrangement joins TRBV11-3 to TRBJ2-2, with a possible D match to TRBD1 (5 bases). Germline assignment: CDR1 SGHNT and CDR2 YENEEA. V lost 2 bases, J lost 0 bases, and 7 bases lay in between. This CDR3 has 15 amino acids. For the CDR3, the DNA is TGTGCCAGCAGCTTACGACAGCCGAACACCGGGGAGCTGTTTTTT. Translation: CASSLRQPNTGELFF. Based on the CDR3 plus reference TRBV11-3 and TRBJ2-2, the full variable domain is EAGVVQSPRYKIIEKKQPVAFWCNPISGHNTLYWYLQNLGQGPELLIRYENEEAVDDSQLPKDRFSAERLKGVDSTLKIQPAELGDSAVYLCASSLRQPNTGELFFGEGSRLTVL.

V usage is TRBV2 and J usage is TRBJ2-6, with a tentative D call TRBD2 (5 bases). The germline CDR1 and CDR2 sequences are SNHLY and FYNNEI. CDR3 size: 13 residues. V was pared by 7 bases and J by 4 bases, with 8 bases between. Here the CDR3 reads CASTPGGANVLTF. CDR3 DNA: TGTGCCAGCACCCCGGGGGGGGCCAACGTCCTGACTTTC.

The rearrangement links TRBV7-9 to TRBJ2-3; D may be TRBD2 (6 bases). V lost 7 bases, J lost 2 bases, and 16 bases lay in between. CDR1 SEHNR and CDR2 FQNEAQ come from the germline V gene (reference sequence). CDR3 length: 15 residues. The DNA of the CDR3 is TGTGCCAGCAATAAGTTAGTAGCGGACACAGATACGCAGTATTTT. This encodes CASNKLVADTDTQYF.

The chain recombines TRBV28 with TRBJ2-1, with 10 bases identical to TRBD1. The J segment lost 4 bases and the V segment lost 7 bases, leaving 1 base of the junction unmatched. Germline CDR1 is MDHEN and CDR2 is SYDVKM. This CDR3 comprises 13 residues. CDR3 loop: CASTGQGYNEQFF. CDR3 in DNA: TGTGCCAGCACGGGACAGGGGTACAATGAGCAGTTCTTC.

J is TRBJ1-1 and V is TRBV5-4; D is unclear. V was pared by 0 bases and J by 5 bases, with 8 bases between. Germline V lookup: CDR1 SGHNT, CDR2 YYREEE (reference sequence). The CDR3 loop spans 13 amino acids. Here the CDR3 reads CASSLVGWTEAFF. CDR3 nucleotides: TGTGCCAGCAGCTTGGTCGGTTGGACTGAAGCTTTCTTT.